The present T cell receptor (beta chain) was sequenced within a study of T cells after yellow fever vaccination. TCRdb called the 5' RACE reads again in MiXCR, with one record for every CDR3 protein. The sample lists more than 300,000 distinct CDR3 sequences, over 8.5% occurring once. CDR1 is SGHTA and CDR2 is FQGNSA in the germline V gene. V was trimmed by 7 bases and J by 6 bases, leaving 13 bases between them. CDR3 length: 12 residues. The sample consisted of CD4+ T cells sorted from PBMCs, taken 45 days after the yellow fever booster vaccination. This clonotype was sampled from a man aged 18 to 30 who received the YFV17D yellow fever vaccine. This chain links TRBV7-2 with TRBJ2-7; D may be TRBD2 (5 bases). The CDR3 DNA sequence: TGTGCCAGCAAACAACTAGTTTCCGAGCAGTACTTC. Residues: CASKQLVSEQYF.